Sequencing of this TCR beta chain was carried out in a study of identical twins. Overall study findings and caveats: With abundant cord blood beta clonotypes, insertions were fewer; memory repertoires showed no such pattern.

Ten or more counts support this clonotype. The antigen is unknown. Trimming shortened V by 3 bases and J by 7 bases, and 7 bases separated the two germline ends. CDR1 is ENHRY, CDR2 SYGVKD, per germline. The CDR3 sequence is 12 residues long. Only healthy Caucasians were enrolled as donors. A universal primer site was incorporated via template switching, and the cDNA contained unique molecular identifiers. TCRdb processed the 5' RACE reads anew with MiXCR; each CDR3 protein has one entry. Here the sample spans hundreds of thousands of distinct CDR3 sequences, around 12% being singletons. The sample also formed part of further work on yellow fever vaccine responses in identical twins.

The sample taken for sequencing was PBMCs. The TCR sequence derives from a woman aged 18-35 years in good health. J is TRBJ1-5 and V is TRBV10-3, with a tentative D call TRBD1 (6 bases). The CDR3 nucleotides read TGTGCCATCAGTGAAACAGGGCAGCCCCAGCATTTT. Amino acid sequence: CAISETGQPQHF.